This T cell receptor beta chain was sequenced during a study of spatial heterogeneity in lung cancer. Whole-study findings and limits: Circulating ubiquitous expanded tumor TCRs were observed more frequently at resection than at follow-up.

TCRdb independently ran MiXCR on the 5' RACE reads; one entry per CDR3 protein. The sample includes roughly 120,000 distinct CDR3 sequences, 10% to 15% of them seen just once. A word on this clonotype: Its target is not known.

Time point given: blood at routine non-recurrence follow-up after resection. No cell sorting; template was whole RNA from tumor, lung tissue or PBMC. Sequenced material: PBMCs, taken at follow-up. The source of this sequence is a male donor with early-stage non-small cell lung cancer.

CDR3 DNA: TGCAGTGCTAGAGATCCGCTGGGTGGGACCCAGTACTTC. Protein sequence: CSARDPLGGTQYF. The rearrangement joins TRBV20-1 to TRBJ2-5; D remains unclear. The V gene lost 0 bases and the J gene lost 7 bases, with 12 bases spanning the gap. CDR1 is DFQATT, CDR2 SNEGSKA, per germline (reference sequence). This CDR3 has 13 amino acids.